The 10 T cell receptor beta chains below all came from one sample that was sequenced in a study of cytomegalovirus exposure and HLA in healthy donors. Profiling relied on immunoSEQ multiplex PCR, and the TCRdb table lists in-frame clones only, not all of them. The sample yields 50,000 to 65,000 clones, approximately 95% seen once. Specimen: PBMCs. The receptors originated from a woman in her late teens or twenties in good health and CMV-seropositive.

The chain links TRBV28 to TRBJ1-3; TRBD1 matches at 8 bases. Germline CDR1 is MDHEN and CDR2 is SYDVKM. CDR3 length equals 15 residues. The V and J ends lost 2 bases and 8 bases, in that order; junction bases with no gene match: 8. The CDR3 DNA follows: TGTGCCAGCAGTTTAGGGCGAACAGGGGGGGACACCATATATTTT. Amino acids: CASSLGRTGGDTIYF. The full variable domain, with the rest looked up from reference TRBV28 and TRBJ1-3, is DVKVTQSSRYLVKRTGEKVFLECVQDMDHENMFWYRQDPGLGLRLIYFSYDVKMKEKGDIPEGYSVSREKKERFSLILESASTNQTSMYLCASSLGRTGGDTIYFGEGSWLTVV.

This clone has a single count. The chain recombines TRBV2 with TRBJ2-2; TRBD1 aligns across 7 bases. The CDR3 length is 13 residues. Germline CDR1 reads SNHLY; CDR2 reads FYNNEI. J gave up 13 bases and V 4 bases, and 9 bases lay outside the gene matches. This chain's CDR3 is CASSATGTVGLFF. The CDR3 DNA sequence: TGTGCCAGCAGTGCGACTGGGACAGTCGGGCTGTTTTTT.

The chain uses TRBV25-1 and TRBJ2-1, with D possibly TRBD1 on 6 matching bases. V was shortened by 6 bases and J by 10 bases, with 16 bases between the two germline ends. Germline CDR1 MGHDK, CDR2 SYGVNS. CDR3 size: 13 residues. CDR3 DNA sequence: TGTGCCAGCAGACAAAGAGAAAGGGGGGAGCAGTTCTTC. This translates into CASRQRERGEQFF.

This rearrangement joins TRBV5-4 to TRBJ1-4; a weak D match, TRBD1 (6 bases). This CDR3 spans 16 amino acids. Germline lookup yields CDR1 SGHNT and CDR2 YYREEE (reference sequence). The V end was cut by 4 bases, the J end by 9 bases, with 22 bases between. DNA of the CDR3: TGTGCCAGCAGCCCTTACGGACCACAGGGTGGAAAAAAACTGTTTTTT. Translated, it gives CASSPYGPQGGKKLFF.

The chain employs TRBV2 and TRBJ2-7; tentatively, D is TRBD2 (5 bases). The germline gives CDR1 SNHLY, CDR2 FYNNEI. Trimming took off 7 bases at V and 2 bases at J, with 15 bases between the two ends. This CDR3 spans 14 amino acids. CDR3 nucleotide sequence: TGTGCCAGCAATATAGCGAGTAGGACCTACGAGCAGTACTTC. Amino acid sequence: CASNIASRTYEQYF.

CDR3: CASRVTWDSGKLFF. CDR3 nucleotide sequence: TGTGCCAGCAGGGTTACCTGGGACAGCGGGAAACTGTTTTTT. V and J are TRBV28 and TRBJ1-4; 7 bases match TRBD1. Trimming removed 6 bases from V and 11 bases from J; junction bases left unmatched: 12. Looked up from germline, CDR1 is MDHEN and CDR2 is SYDVKM. The CDR3 spans 14 residues.

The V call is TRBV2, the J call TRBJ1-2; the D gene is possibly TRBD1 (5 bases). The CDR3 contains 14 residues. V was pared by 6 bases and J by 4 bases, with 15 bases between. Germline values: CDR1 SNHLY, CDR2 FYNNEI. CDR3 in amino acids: CASSTDTGFYGYTF. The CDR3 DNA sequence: TGTGCCAGCAGCACGGACACGGGCTTCTATGGCTACACCTTC.

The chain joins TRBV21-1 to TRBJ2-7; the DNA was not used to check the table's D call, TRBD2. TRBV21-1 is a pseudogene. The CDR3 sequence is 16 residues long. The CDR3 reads CASSSRLRLHSYEQYF. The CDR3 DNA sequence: TGTGCCAGCAGCAGTAGGTTGAGACTCCACTCCTACGAGCAGTACTTC.

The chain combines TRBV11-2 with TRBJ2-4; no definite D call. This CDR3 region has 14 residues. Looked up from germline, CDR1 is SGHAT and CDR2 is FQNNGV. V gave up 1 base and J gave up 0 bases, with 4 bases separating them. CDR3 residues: CASSLALAKNIQYF. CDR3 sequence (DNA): TGTGCCAGCAGCTTAGCTCTAGCCAAAAACATTCAGTACTTC.

CDR3 sequence reads: CASSFSPPPGNYGYTF. CDR3 DNA sequence: TGCGCCAGCAGCTTTTCTCCCCCCCCAGGGAACTATGGCTACACCTTC. V gene TRBV5-1 combines with J gene TRBJ1-2; a weak D match, TRBD1 (5 bases). V lost 2 bases and J lost 2, with 16 bases in between. This CDR3 is 16 amino acids long. CDR1 is SGHRS, CDR2 YFSETQ, per germline. The complete variable domain, with remaining parts taken from reference TRBV5-1 and TRBJ1-2, reads KAGVTQTPRYLIKTRGQQVTLSCSPISGHRSVSWYQQTPGQGLQFLFEYFSETQRNKGNFPGRFSGRQFSNSRSEMNVSTLELGDSALYLCASSFSPPPGNYGYTFGSGTRLTVV.